Listed below are T cell receptor beta chains from one sample, sequenced in a study of cytomegalovirus exposure and HLA in healthy donors. The assay was immunoSEQ multiplex PCR, and TCRdb's table has in-frame clones only and misses some. There are 100,000 to 150,000 clones in the sample; approximately 88% occur only once, and more than 1.5% lies in the top ten. Sequenced material: PBMCs. Receptors originate from a man aged 18 to 35 in good health and CMV-seronegative. The CDR3 runs from the conserved cysteine through the conserved F or W. The order of the fields is D gene, V gene, CDR3 length, clone size, J gene, CDR3 DNA, CDR3 protein. A D gene is named only where the DNA matches it firmly. The size field is filled for only some rows; it gives once, few, many or a size class.

>NA|TRBV19|14|NA|TRBJ1-1
TGTGCCAGTAGTAGAGGGACTGAAATAGCTGAAGCTTTCTTT
CASSRGTEIAEAFF
>TRBD2|TRBV7-9|15|NA|TRBJ2-3
TGTGCCAGCAGCTTAATCAGCGGGAGTTTAGGTACGCAGTATTTT
CASSLISGSLGTQYF
>TRBD1|TRBV4-1|15|NA|TRBJ2-7
TGCGCCAGCAGCCAAGTAAAGGGACAGCCCTACGAGCAGTACTTC
CASSQVKGQPYEQYF
>TRBD2|TRBV6-1|15|NA|TRBJ2-2
TGTGCCAGCAGGGGACTAGCGGGAGGCACCGGGGAGCTGTTTTTT
CASRGLAGGTGELFF
>TRBD1|TRBV5-1|15|NA|TRBJ1-4
TGCGCCAGCAGCTTGGGAGGGACAGGGAGTGAAAAACTGTTTTTT
CASSLGGTGSEKLFF
>TRBD2|TRBV28|13|NA|TRBJ2-3
TGTGCCAGCAGTTTCTCGGGAGGAGATACGCAGTATTTT
CASSFSGGDTQYF
>TRBD1|TRBV5-1|16|NA|TRBJ1-5
TGCGCCAGCAGCCGCCGGGACAGGGTCCCCAATCAGCCCCAGCATTTT
CASSRRDRVPNQPQHF
>TRBD1|TRBV19|17|NA|TRBJ1-5
TGTGCCAGTAGGTCAGCTGGACAGGGCTCCGCCGATCAGCCCCAGCATTTT
CASRSAGQGSADQPQHF
>NA|TRBV9|17|once|TRBJ2-6
TGTGCCAGCAGCCCCTATCTCGGAGGGTCTGGGGCCAACGTCCTGACTTTC
CASSPYLGGSGANVLTF
>TRBD2|TRBV27|18|once|TRBJ2-1
TGTGCCAGCAGTCCAAGGGCGACTAGCGGGAGATTCTACAATGAGCAGTTCTTC
CASSPRATSGRFYNEQFF
>TRBD1|TRBV19|13|NA|TRBJ1-2
TGTGCCAGTAGCCTGACAGGGGATTATGGCTACACCTTC
CASSLTGDYGYTF
>TRBD1|TRBV30|13|NA|TRBJ2-7
TGTGCCTGGACAAACGGACAGGGGGACGAGCAGTACTTC
CAWTNGQGDEQYF
>NA|TRBV27|13|NA|TRBJ2-3
TGTGCCAGCAAATCCCACTCCGCAGATACGCAGTATTTT
CASKSHSADTQYF
>NA|TRBV7-8|16|NA|TRBJ1-2
TGTGCCAGCAGCTCTCGGACAGCAACCGCTAACTATGGCTACACCTTC
CASSSRTATANYGYTF
>TRBD1|TRBV18|16|NA|TRBJ1-5
TGTGCCAGCTCACCGAAGACAGGGGACCGCAATCAGCCCCAGCATTTT
CASSPKTGDRNQPQHF
>TRBD1|TRBV5-5|16|NA|TRBJ2-4
TGTGCCAGCAGCATAAGACAGGGGTATGCCAAAAACATTCAGTACTTC
CASSIRQGYAKNIQYF
>NA|TRBV10-1|14|few|TRBJ1-2
TGCGCCAGCAGTGACGGGACATCGAACTATGGCTACACCTTC
CASSDGTSNYGYTF
>TRBD2|TRBV5-6|17|NA|TRBJ2-1
TGTGCCAGCAGCTTCGCGGGAGGGCGGTATTTCTACAATGAGCAGTTCTTC
CASSFAGGRYFYNEQFF
>NA|TRBV28|12|NA|TRBJ1-2
TGTGCCAGCAGTTGGCCCTACTATGGCTACACCTTC
CASSWPYYGYTF
>NA|TRBV6-5|13|NA|TRBJ1-5
TGTGCCAGCAGTTACCTTCAGAATCAGCCCCAGCATTTT
CASSYLQNQPQHF
>TRBD2|TRBV18|18|NA|TRBJ2-7
TGTGCCAGCTCACCACGGGCTAGCGGGGCCCAGGGGGGCACCGAGCAGTACTTC
CASSPRASGAQGGTEQYF
>TRBD2|TRBV5-4|17|NA|TRBJ2-3
TGTGCCAGCAGCTCGCCGGGACTAGCGGGAGCAGGAGATACGCAGTATTTT
CASSSPGLAGAGDTQYF
>NA|TRBV4-3|14|NA|TRBJ2-3
TGCGCCAGCGGAAGCGTTCGGTACACAGATACGCAGTATTTT
CASGSVRYTDTQYF
>NA|TRBV6-5|15|NA|TRBJ1-5
TGTGCCAGCAGTTACTCCTTGGTCAGCGGTCAGCCCCAGCATTTT
CASSYSLVSGQPQHF
>NA|TRBV7-6|13|NA|TRBJ1-5
TGTGCCAGCAGCTTAGAGCTCAGGGCGCCCCAGCATTTT
CASSLELRAPQHF
>NA|TRBV15|15|NA|TRBJ2-3
TGTGCCACCAGCAGCCGGGGTATAGACCCAGATACGCAGTATTTT
CATSSRGIDPDTQYF
>NA|TRBV10-2|14|NA|TRBJ2-1
TGCGCCAGCAGTGAAAGCGGTCCCCCCAATGAGCAGTTCTTC
CASSESGPPNEQFF
>TRBD1|TRBV27|15|NA|TRBJ2-1
TGTGCCAGCAGTCAAGACAGGGGGTCCTACAATGAGCAGTTCTTC
CASSQDRGSYNEQFF
>TRBD1|TRBV6-5|15|NA|TRBJ1-4
TGTGCCAGCAGTACCGGACAGGGCATTATTGAAAAACTGTTTTTT
CASSTGQGIIEKLFF
>TRBD1|TRBV28|16|NA|TRBJ1-5
TGTGCCAGCAGTGCTAGACCGGGACAGGGGAATCAGCCCCAGCATTTT
CASSARPGQGNQPQHF
>NA|TRBV9|13|NA|TRBJ2-6
TGTGCCAGCAGGAGCTCTGGGGCCAACGTCCTGACTTTC
CASRSSGANVLTF
>NA|TRBV2|12|once|TRBJ2-3
TGTGCCAGCAGGAGGGAAGCAGATACGCAGTATTTT
CASRREADTQYF
>NA|TRBV18|16|NA|TRBJ1-3
TGTGCCAGCTCCTTGTCGGTCTTACAGAGCGGAAACACCATATATTTT
CASSLSVLQSGNTIYF
>TRBD1|TRBV13|15|NA|TRBJ2-3
TGTGCCAGCAGCTTAACAGGGGGCTTCTCAGATACGCAGTATTTT
CASSLTGGFSDTQYF
>NA|TRBV27|14|NA|TRBJ2-7
TGTGCCAGCAGTTTAAAATCCCCGGGATACGAGCAGTACTTC
CASSLKSPGYEQYF
>TRBD1|TRBV7-2|16|NA|TRBJ2-7
TGTGCCAGCAGCAGCCAGGGACAGGGGGTTTCGTACGAGCAGTACTTC
CASSSQGQGVSYEQYF
>NA|TRBV28|14|NA|TRBJ2-1
TGTGCCAGCAGTTTACCGGGGGTTGGCAATGAGCAGTTCTTC
CASSLPGVGNEQFF
>NA|TRBV5-4|16|NA|TRBJ2-2
TGTGCCAGCAGCTTGGACAGGGACGTGCTCACCGGGGAGCTGTTTTTT
CASSLDRDVLTGELFF
>TRBD1|TRBV6-5|15|NA|TRBJ1-4
TGTGCCAGCAGTTACTCAGGGACAGGGTCGGAAAAACTGTTTTTT
CASSYSGTGSEKLFF
>TRBD2|TRBV9|14|NA|TRBJ2-3
TGTGCCAGCAGCGTAGCAGCGGGGAGGGATACGCAGTATTTT
CASSVAAGRDTQYF
>TRBD1|TRBV7-9|13|NA|TRBJ2-5
TGTGCCAGCAGCGCGGGACAGGGGGGGACCCAGTACTTC
CASSAGQGGTQYF
>NA|TRBV6-4|13|once|TRBJ1-6
TGTGCCAGCAGTGACAGTCTAAATTCACCCCTCCACTTT
CASSDSLNSPLHF
>NA|TRBV6-6|13|NA|TRBJ1-2
TGTGCCAGCAGTTACTCATCAGGGTTCGGCTACACCTTC
CASSYSSGFGYTF
>TRBD2|TRBV5-1|14|few|TRBJ2-7
TGCGCCAGCAGCTTGGGACTAGCGGGAGACGAGCAGTACTTC
CASSLGLAGDEQYF
>NA|TRBV27|13|NA|TRBJ2-1
TGTGCCAGCAGTACCACTCGAGACAATGAGCAGTTCTTC
CASSTTRDNEQFF
>TRBD2|TRBV6-1|13|NA|TRBJ2-1
TGTGCCAGCAGGCGGGGGGCCTCTGATGAGCAGTTCTTC
CASRRGASDEQFF
>NA|TRBV11-2|17|NA|TRBJ1-2
TGTGCCAGCAGCCGTCAAAGTAGCGGGGCCCGCGGCTATGGCTACACCTTC
CASSRQSSGARGYGYTF
>NA|TRBV4-1|15|medium-sized|TRBJ1-5
TGCGCCAGCAGCCACAACCGGGAACGCAATCAGCCCCAGCATTTT
CASSHNRERNQPQHF
>TRBD1|TRBV2|13|NA|TRBJ1-1
TGTGCCAGCCGACAGGGGATCGTCGCTGAAGCTTTCTTT
CASRQGIVAEAFF
>TRBD2|TRBV28|15|once|TRBJ2-1
TGTGCCAGCGGAACAGCTAGCGGGAGCAGGTCCGAGCAGTTCTTC
CASGTASGSRSEQFF